Ten or more counts support the clone carrying this TCR beta chain. Its antigen remains unidentified. Axillary draining lymph nodes of breast cancer patients supplied the node samples. These data originate in a study of breast tumors, draining lymph nodes, adjacent tissues. Study-wide findings and caveats: Tumors had less TCR diversity than lymph nodes, more than nontumor tissue.

Each CDR3 protein is one row after TCRdb ran MiXCR on the multiplex PCR reads. The sample carries fewer than 200,000 distinct CDR3 sequences, 30% to 35% recorded once. Trimming left V 0 bases short and J 4 bases short, with 16 bases between. Per the germline V gene, CDR1 is MGHRA and CDR2 is YSYEKL. The CDR3 is made up of 16 amino acids. Source material: axillary lymph node tissue. J is TRBJ2-7 and V is TRBV4-1; D gene ambiguous. This clonotype was obtained from a female donor with breast cancer. Some clones in this sample may be carry-over from other donors' samples. CDR3 sequence reads: CASSQDFPGSSYEQYF. DNA of the CDR3: TGCGCCAGCAGCCAAGATTTCCCCGGTTCTTCGTACGAGCAGTACTTC.